This T cell receptor beta chain was sequenced during a study of regulatory T cells in long-lasting Graves disease. Overall study findings and caveats: Less diverse TCR repertoires were seen in persistent Graves' patients than in newly diagnosed ones. Persistent patients shared thousands of public clonotypes among themselves. Newly diagnosed patients shared fewer, at more than 850. Tissue studied was limited to peripheral blood, excluding thyroid tissue.

As for this clonotype: The antigen remains undetermined.

Time point given: persistent/refractory GD, antithyroid drugs over 5 years with positive TRAb. Isolated PBMC RNA provided the starting material for the TCR library. In Xi'an, China, an endocrinology department was the source of patients. The V end was cut by 1 base, the J end by 0 bases, with 13 bases between. CDR3 length: 17 amino acids. HTBI primers from iRepertoire and Arm-PCR of CDR3 regions yielded the TCR beta libraries. MiXCR, run by TCRdb on the multiplex PCR reads, gives a single entry per CDR3 protein. Altogether hundreds of thousands of distinct CDR3 sequences are present, 25% to 35% being singletons, with the ten largest covering 40% to 50%.

This specimen consisted of peripheral blood mononuclear cells (PBMCs), obtained when the disease was refractory, from a patient treated with antithyroid drugs. The genes are TRBV12-3 or TRBV12-4 and TRBJ1-5; D unresolved. The TCR originated in a female donor with Graves disease. As DNA, the CDR3 is TGTGCCAGCAGTTTAGGGGCCGGGCACCATAGCAATCAGCCCCAGCATTTT. It specifies CASSLGAGHHSNQPQHF.